Listed here are 8 T cell receptor beta chains from one sample, sequenced in a study of blood T cell repertoires in COVID-19. Sequencing was performed with immunoSEQ multiplex PCR; in TCRdb, only in-frame clones are kept and a portion is missing. The sample holds just over 300,000 clones, nearly 90% seen once. Sequences were obtained from peripheral blood. The receptors were gathered from a woman in her twenties or thirties with COVID-19, enrolled during active disease.

This clone was detected once. The V gene is TRBV4-1, the J gene TRBJ2-1; 9 bases line up with TRBD1. The CDR3 has 17 residues. The J segment lost 5 bases and the V segment lost 3 bases, leaving 11 bases of the junction unmatched. From germline, CDR1 is MGHRA and CDR2 YSYEKL. CDR3 in amino acids: CASSHHLSDRGDNEQFF. For the CDR3, the DNA is TGCGCCAGCAGCCACCATCTATCGGACAGGGGAGACAATGAGCAGTTCTTC.

The rearrangement uses TRBV19 and TRBJ1-5, with D possibly TRBD1 on 6 matching bases. The ends were cut back, 5 bases at V and 3 bases at J, with 14 bases in the middle. Germline CDR1 is LNHDA and CDR2 is SQIVND (reference sequence). The CDR3 extends over 15 amino acids. CDR3 amino acids: CASSPGEGVNQPQHF. In DNA, the CDR3 is TGTGCCAGTAGTCCGGGGGAGGGGGTCAATCAGCCCCAGCATTTT.

The V and J genes are TRBV15 and TRBJ1-6; TRBD1 matches 7 bases. V trimming: 3 bases; J trimming: 0 bases; junction bases outside the gene matches: 8. Looked up from germline, CDR1 is LNHNV and CDR2 is YYDKDF (reference sequence). The CDR3 loop spans 18 amino acids. CDR3 in DNA: TGTGCCACCAGCAGGGGACAGCCGACAAGCTCCTATAATTCACCCCTCCACTTT. This translates into CATSRGQPTSSYNSPLHF.

This clone was counted a single time. The V call is TRBV6-6, the J call TRBJ2-5, with 11 bases lining up with TRBD1. Germline values: CDR1 MNHNY, CDR2 SVGAGI (reference sequence). The CDR3 contains 16 residues. Trimming removed 0 bases from V and 4 bases from J; junction bases left unmatched: 4. The CDR3 nucleotides are TGTGCCAGCAGTTACTCTGGGGGACAGGGGGGAGAGACCCAGTACTTC. Amino acid sequence: CASSYSGGQGGETQYF.

This clone was recorded once. V is TRBV6-1 and J is TRBJ2-3; the match to TRBD2 covers 11 bases. In germline, CDR1 is MNHNS, CDR2 SASEGT. V lost 6 bases to trimming and J lost 2 bases; unmatched junction nucleotides: 10. The CDR3 spans 17 residues. The CDR3 region has the DNA TGTGCCAGCAGGGAAATCGGACTAGCGGGTCTCACAGATACGCAGTATTTT. It codes for CASREIGLAGLTDTQYF.

CDR3 protein: CATSTESPLHF. The CDR3 DNA sequence: TGTGCCACCAGCACAGAGTCACCCCTCCACTTT. The chain combines TRBV2 with TRBJ1-6; no firm D call. Germline V gives CDR1 SNHLY, CDR2 FYNNEI. The V gene lost 10 bases and the J gene lost 10 bases, with 11 bases spanning the gap. The CDR3 loop spans 11 amino acids.

The rearrangement uses TRBV5-1 and TRBJ2-3, with 14 bases aligning to TRBD2. This CDR3 has 19 amino acids. V lost 4 bases, J lost 1 base, and 11 bases stayed unmatched. The germline gives CDR1 SGHRS, CDR2 YFSETQ. CDR3 nucleotides: TGCGCCAGCAGCAAAGACGGGACTAGCGGGGGCGTGGGCACAGATACGCAGTATTTT. It encodes CASSKDGTSGGVGTDTQYF.

J is TRBJ1-2 and V is TRBV7-9; 8 nucleotides align to TRBD1. V lost 4 bases to trimming and J lost 1 base; unmatched junction nucleotides: 5. The CDR3 length is 15 residues. Germline assignment: CDR1 SEHNR and CDR2 FQNEAQ (reference sequence). DNA of the CDR3: TGTGCCAGCAGCTCGTGGACAGGGCTTAACTATGGCTACACCTTC. This translates into CASSSWTGLNYGYTF.